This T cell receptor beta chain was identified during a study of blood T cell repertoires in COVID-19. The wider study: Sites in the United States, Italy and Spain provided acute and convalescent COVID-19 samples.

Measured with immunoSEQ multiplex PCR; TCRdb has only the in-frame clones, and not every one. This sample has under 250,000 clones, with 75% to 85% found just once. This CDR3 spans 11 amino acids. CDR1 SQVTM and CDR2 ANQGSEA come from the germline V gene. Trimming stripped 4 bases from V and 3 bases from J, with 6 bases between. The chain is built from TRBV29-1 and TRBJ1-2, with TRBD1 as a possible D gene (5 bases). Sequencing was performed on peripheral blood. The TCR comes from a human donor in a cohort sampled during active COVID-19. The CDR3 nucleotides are TGCAGCGTTGTCAGGGACTATGGCTACACCTTC. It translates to CSVVRDYGYTF.